This is a list of T cell receptor beta chains from one sample in a study of blood T cell repertoires in COVID-19. Some clones are missing from TCRdb's copy, which holds only in-frame ones; the method was immunoSEQ multiplex PCR. This table holds some 60,000 clones, around 86% found once. The sample consisted of peripheral blood. The source is a man in his 70s with acute or convalescent COVID-19. Each CDR3 is given without its conserved first and last residue.

v_call	j_call	cdr3_aa
TRBV28	TRBJ1-4	ASSRTGLTNEKLF
TRBV7-2	TRBJ2-7	ASSLTLGLAGVNYEQY
TRBV5-1	TRBJ1-1	ASLRTGTGLDTEAF
TRBV10-2	TRBJ1-1	ASSGRTGNTEAF
TRBV5-3	TRBJ2-7	ARSPPPGSSSYEQY
TRBV9	TRBJ2-2	ASSRRTGVLGGELF
TRBV3-1/TRBV3-2	TRBJ1-4	ASSPAGVGATNEKLF
TRBV7-3	TRBJ2-7	ASSEGLGVRMN
TRBV6-5	TRBJ2-2	ASSSDFTGELF
TRBV29-1	TRBJ2-7	SVAYVDEQY
TRBV9	TRBJ2-3	ASSVALYSTDTQY
TRBV6-6	TRBJ1-5	ASSYSDRPQH
TRBV11-2	TRBJ2-3	ASSLTGNIADTQY
TRBV11-2	TRBJ1-6	ASSLVTGTSPLH
TRBV27	TRBJ2-3	ASRRAGTSSTDTQY
TRBV9	TRBJ2-5	ASSTLTGGQETQY
TRBV18	TRBJ1-1	ASSPQGGSKNTEAF
TRBV6-6	TRBJ1-2	ASSLGEYGYT
TRBV5-1	TRBJ2-5	ASSLGANQETQY
TRBV28	TRBJ2-7	ASSPPGQAKYEQY
TRBV11-2	TRBJ1-2	ASSLTDSPLGYGYT
TRBV12-3/TRBV12-4	TRBJ1-2	ASRRQGSGYT
TRBV3-1/TRBV3-2	TRBJ1-5	ASSMGEGQPQH
TRBV25-1	TRBJ1-4	ASSEWDSLNEKLF
TRBV29-1	TRBJ2-1	SVDSGSSGYNEQF
TRBV5-1	TRBJ2-3	ASSLTGTGVTDTQY
TRBV5-1	TRBJ2-5	ASSLADTRETQY
TRBV5-1	TRBJ2-7	ASYRDSGLYEQY
TRBV15	TRBJ1-2	ATSRAGDGYT
TRBV2	TRBJ2-7	AGSMGTGQSGSYEQY